Following are 32 T cell receptor beta chains from one sample sequenced in a study of human T cells and chemical hapten exposure. TCRdb independently ran MiXCR on the RACE reads; one entry per CDR3 protein. The sample has more than 300,000 distinct CDR3 sequences; approximately 5.1% are singletons. Time point of the sample: pre-sensitization, week 0. Stated treatment: therapeutic diphenylcyclopropenone sensitization with weekly scalp DPC. The sample in question was whole blood, obtained in connection with sensitization to the hapten diphenylcyclopropenone (DPC). The receptor set was obtained from a woman between 45 and 60 years old with alopecia areata. Some clones in this sample may be carry-over from other donors' samples.

The sample holds a few counts of this clonotype. V usage is TRBV29-1 and J usage is TRBJ1-4; D possibly corresponds to TRBD1 (5 bases). The CDR3 spans 13 residues. Germline lookup yields CDR1 SQVTM and CDR2 ANQGSEA. Trimming shortened V by 4 bases and J by 7 bases, and 13 bases separated the two germline ends. Here the CDR3 reads CSVGDSFREKLFF. CDR3 nucleotide sequence: TGCAGCGTTGGCGACAGTTTCCGTGAAAAACTGTTTTTT. Using reference TRBV29-1 and TRBJ1-4 for the parts outside the CDR3, the full variable domain is SAVISQKPSRDICQRGTSLTIQCQVDSQVTMMFWYRQQPGQSLTLIATANQGSEATYESGFVIDKFPISRPNLTFSTLTVSNMSPEDSSIYLCSVGDSFREKLFFGSGTQLSVL.

This clonotype was picked up many times. The chain links TRBV28 to TRBJ2-2; 7 bases agree with TRBD1. Germline assignment: CDR1 MDHEN and CDR2 SYDVKM. This CDR3 is built from 16 residues. V gave up 5 bases and J gave up 2 bases; unmatched junction bases: 8. The CDR3, as DNA: TGTGCCAGCAGTCCTAGTACAGGGGAAAACACCGGGGAGCTGTTTTTT. This encodes CASSPSTGENTGELFF.

This clonotype was recorded many times. J is TRBJ1-4 and V is TRBV20-1, with 7 bases that match TRBD1. This CDR3 spans 14 amino acids. The germline V gene encodes CDR1 DFQATT and CDR2 SNEGSKA (reference sequence). V shed 3 bases, J shed 6 bases, and the junction held 7 bases outside the gene matches. The CDR3 is CSARVAGTDEKLFF. The CDR3 nucleotides are TGCAGTGCTAGGGTAGCCGGGACAGATGAAAAACTGTTTTTT.

This clonotype was counted ten times or more. The chain carries TRBV3-1 and TRBJ2-4; a possible D gene is TRBD1 (6 bases). Trimming removed 4 bases from V and 5 bases from J, with 18 bases in between. Germline V gene data show CDR1 as LGHDT and CDR2 as YNNKEL (reference sequence). The CDR3 contains 16 residues. The CDR3 here is CASSPQRAQGENIQYF. CDR3 nucleotide sequence: TGTGCCAGCAGCCCCCAAAGGGCACAGGGCGAAAACATTCAGTACTTC.

This clonotype was seen a few times. V usage is TRBV7-9 and J usage is TRBJ1-1, with TRBD1 identical over 9 bases. The V gene end was trimmed by 6 bases and the J gene end by 5 bases; junction bases not matched to a gene: 10. Germline loops: CDR1 SEHNR, CDR2 FQNEAQ (reference sequence). This CDR3 has 15 amino acids. Here the CDR3 DNA reads TGTGCCAGCAGTCCTACCGGGACAGGGAAGACTGAAGCTTTCTTT. This sequence encodes CASSPTGTGKTEAFF.

This clonotype was counted a few times. This sequence joins TRBV6-1 and TRBJ1-2; D is uncertain. Germline V gene data show CDR1 as MNHNS and CDR2 as SASEGT. The CDR3 length is 11 residues. V dropped 6 bases and J dropped 6 bases, with 8 bases sitting between them. The CDR3 nucleotides are TGTGCCAGCAGGCACAGCCATGGCTACACCTTC. It encodes CASRHSHGYTF.

This clonotype was observed a few times. The rearrangement uses TRBV5-1 and TRBJ2-2; D is unclear. Germline V gene data show CDR1 as SGHRS and CDR2 as YFSETQ. The V end was cut by 0 bases, the J end by 5 bases, with 14 bases between. The CDR3 has 16 amino acids. DNA of the CDR3: TGCGCCAGCAGCTTGGAAATCACTCTACTGACCGGGGAGCTGTTTTTT. Translation: CASSLEITLLTGELFF.

This clonotype was recorded at least ten times. This chain joins TRBV28 and TRBJ2-4; 7 bases are a match to TRBD2. The CDR3 has 19 amino acids. J was trimmed by 3 bases and V by 4 bases; bases with no gene match: 18. Germline lookup yields CDR1 MDHEN and CDR2 SYDVKM. Written as DNA, the CDR3 is TGTGCCAGCAGTTCCCTTCCCAGAATGGCGGGAGTTGGCAAAAACATTCAGTACTTC. Protein: CASSSLPRMAGVGKNIQYF.

This clonotype was found a few times. This chain joins TRBV6-6 and TRBJ2-3; 10 nucleotides agree with TRBD1. CDR3 length: 16 residues. Germline V CDR1 and CDR2: MNHNY, SVGAGI (reference sequence). J lost 4 bases, V lost 0 bases, and 4 bases had no gene match. The CDR3 protein is CASSYSRTGGADTQYF. The CDR3 nucleotides are TGTGCCAGCAGTTACTCACGGACAGGGGGTGCAGATACGCAGTATTTT.

CDR3 sequence (DNA): TGTGCCTGGGGGGACAGGGACAGAGAAAAACTGTTTTTT. It encodes CAWGDRDREKLFF. The chain uses TRBV30 and TRBJ1-4, with 9 bases identical to TRBD1. Germline-derived CDR1 and CDR2 are GTSNPN and SVGIG (reference sequence). V shed 5 bases and J 8 bases; nucleotides not matched to a gene: 6. This CDR3 is built from 13 residues.

In its sample, this clonotype was seen many times. V and J are TRBV5-1 and TRBJ1-4; a weak D match, TRBD1 (5 bases). Germline CDR1 SGHRS, CDR2 YFSETQ. The CDR3 is made up of 16 amino acids. Between the trimmed V and J ends, which lost 4 bases and 0 bases, there was a span of 13 bases. CDR3 DNA sequence: TGCGCCAGCAGCGTTGCGGGGCGGGCAACTAATGAAAAACTGTTTTTT. Protein: CASSVAGRATNEKLFF.

This clonotype was observed at least ten times. The chain has TRBV9 and TRBJ2-2; no reliable D call. Trimming took off 0 bases at V and 7 bases at J, with 7 bases between the two ends. The CDR3 length is 13 residues. Germline-derived CDR1 and CDR2 are SGDLS and YYNGEE. The CDR3 sequence is CASSVVGVGELFF. CDR3 sequence (DNA): TGTGCCAGCAGCGTAGTTGGCGTCGGGGAGCTGTTTTTT.

The chain is built from TRBV12-3 or TRBV12-4 and TRBJ1-2; TRBD1 is a possible D gene (5 bases). With 6 bases removed from V and 6 bases from J, the gap between germline ends came to 17 bases. The CDR3 sequence is 14 residues long. CDR3 residues: CASSLKTGTDGYTF. DNA for the CDR3: TGTGCCAGCAGCCTAAAAACCGGGACGGATGGCTACACCTTC.

The chain joins TRBV19 to TRBJ1-4, with 8 bases aligning to TRBD1. With 2 bases clipped from V and 12 bases from J, the junction kept 11 bases outside the gene matches. This CDR3 is 15 amino acids long. Germline V gene data show CDR1 as LNHDA and CDR2 as SQIVND (reference sequence). The CDR3 reads CASSISTGVQVELFF. The DNA of the CDR3 is TGTGCCAGTAGTATATCGACAGGGGTGCAAGTGGAACTGTTTTTT. Complete variable domain (other parts from reference TRBV19 and TRBJ1-4): DGGITQSPKYLFRKEGQNVTLSCEQNLNHDAMYWYRQDPGQGLRLIYYSQIVNDFQKGDIAEGYSVSREKKESFPLTVTSAQKNPTAFYLCASSISTGVQVELFFGSGTQLSVL.

There are a few counts of this clonotype. The chain links TRBV9 to TRBJ2-7; no clear D gene. Trimming pared 0 bases from V and 5 bases from J, leaving 12 bases between. CDR3 length equals 14 residues. Germline loops: CDR1 SGDLS, CDR2 YYNGEE. CDR3 bases: TGTGCCAGCAGCGTAGGGGTAGGGCGCGACGAGCAGTACTTC. Its translation: CASSVGVGRDEQYF.

This clonotype was counted ten times or more. The rearrangement joins TRBV10-3 to TRBJ1-6; TRBD1 matches 8 bases. The CDR3 spans 17 residues. With V trimmed by 5 bases and J by 0 bases, 6 bases remained unmatched. The germline V gene has CDR1 ENHRY and CDR2 SYGVKD. CDR3 in amino acids: CAISSRTGSSYNSPLHF. CDR3 DNA: TGTGCCATCAGTTCCCGGACAGGGAGCTCCTATAATTCACCCCTCCACTTT.

The chain combines TRBV5-1 with TRBJ2-7, with no clear D. CDR1 and CDR2 from the germline V gene are SGHRS and YFSETQ. V dropped 4 bases and J dropped 0 bases, with 11 bases sitting between them. This CDR3 comprises 14 residues. DNA of the CDR3: TGCGCCAGCAGCCCGATGGCGGACTCCTACGAGCAGTACTTC. This codes for CASSPMADSYEQYF.

This clonotype has just one count. The junction departs from germline at one end; a sequencing error may be responsible. The rearrangement links TRBV29-1 to TRBJ1-1; 7 nucleotides match TRBD1. Looked up from germline, CDR1 is SQVTM and CDR2 is ANQGSEA. This CDR3 region has 14 residues. This CDR3 is CGVEGGQINTEAFF. The CDR3 bases are TGCGGCGTTGAAGGGGGACAGATAAACACTGAAGCTTTCTTT.

This clonotype was counted at least ten times. The chain links TRBV13 to TRBJ2-3; TRBD2 matches 11 bases. Germline values: CDR1 PRHDT, CDR2 FYEKMQ (reference sequence). After removal of 5 bases from V and 0 bases from J, the junction contained 16 bases not matched to a gene. CDR3 length equals 20 residues. The CDR3 loop reads CASSPGVGTSGRSSTDTQYF. The CDR3 DNA sequence: TGTGCCAGCAGCCCGGGGGTGGGGACTAGCGGACGATCTAGCACAGATACGCAGTATTTT.

This clonotype was counted only a few times. This sequence joins TRBV2 and TRBJ1-1; TRBD1 is a possible D gene (6 bases). Germline V gene sequence: CDR1 SNHLY, CDR2 FYNNEI. V dropped 6 bases and J dropped 1 base, with 9 bases sitting between them. The CDR3 runs 13 residues. The CDR3 here is CASRRTANTEAFF. DNA of the CDR3: TGTGCCAGCAGGCGGACAGCGAACACTGAAGCTTTCTTT.

At least ten counts were recorded for this clonotype. J is TRBJ1-1 and V is TRBV3-1, with TRBD1 as a possible D gene (6 bases). V lost 1 base to trimming and J lost 8 bases, with 11 bases between them. The CDR3 is 13 residues long. CDR1 and CDR2 from the germline V gene are LGHDT and YNNKEL (reference sequence). CDR3 nucleotides: TGTGCCAGCAGCCAAGCCATGGGGGCCGAAGCTTTCTTT. Its translation: CASSQAMGAEAFF.

This clonotype was recorded a few times. J is TRBJ2-7 and V is TRBV28; D might be TRBD1 (5 bases). Germline assignment: CDR1 MDHEN and CDR2 SYDVKM. Trimming took off 10 bases at V and 5 bases at J, with 12 bases between the two ends. The CDR3 length is 11 residues. The CDR3 sequence is CATESGHEQYF. For the CDR3, the DNA is TGTGCCACCGAATCAGGGCACGAGCAGTACTTC.

This clonotype came up a few times. V gene TRBV20-1 combines with J gene TRBJ1-6; D ambiguous. V lost 1 base to trimming and J lost 9 bases, with 16 bases between them. Germline V gene data show CDR1 as DFQATT and CDR2 as SNEGSKA (reference sequence). The CDR3 consists of 15 residues. CDR3 loop: CSARAPEGFSSPLHF. The CDR3 coding sequence is TGCAGTGCTAGAGCGCCCGAAGGATTTAGTTCACCCCTCCACTTT.

There are many counts of this clonotype. The V call is TRBV3-1, the J call TRBJ1-6, with unresolved D. The CDR3 is 14 amino acids. Trimming shortened V by 2 bases and J by 10 bases, and 12 bases separated the two germline ends. Germline V gene lookup returns CDR1 LGHDT and CDR2 YNNKEL (reference sequence). CDR3 residues: CASSQRGPKSPLHF. In DNA, the CDR3 is TGTGCCAGCAGCCAAAGAGGCCCAAAATCACCCCTCCACTTT.

This clonotype was found many times. CDR3 protein: CASSAVRAGDTYNEQFF. CDR3 nucleotides: TGTGCCAGCAGTGCCGTCCGGGCGGGAGATACCTACAATGAGCAGTTCTTC. V is TRBV28 and J is TRBJ2-1, with TRBD2 matching over 7 bases. The V and J ends lost 5 bases and 2 bases, in that order; junction bases with no gene match: 12. This CDR3 contains 17 residues. CDR1 MDHEN and CDR2 SYDVKM come from the germline V gene.

This clonotype has a handful of counts. V gene TRBV19 combines with J gene TRBJ2-1, with a weak D call TRBD2 (7 bases). Germline CDR1 reads LNHDA; CDR2 reads SQIVND (reference sequence). The CDR3 extends over 12 amino acids. Trimming pared 9 bases from V and 7 bases from J, leaving 13 bases between. Here the CDR3 DNA reads TGTGCCAGCTGGGGGGGGCCGAATGAGCAGTTCTTC. This codes for CASWGGPNEQFF.

This rearrangement joins TRBV5-4 to TRBJ2-3, with 10 bases fitting TRBD2. The CDR3 totals 17 residues. Trimming cost V 5 bases and J 0 bases; bases outside gene matches: 9. Germline V gives CDR1 SGHNT, CDR2 YYREEE (reference sequence). CDR3 amino acids: CASSRSSGGRSTDTQYF. The CDR3 nucleotides are TGTGCCAGCAGTCGGTCTAGCGGGGGACGTAGCACAGATACGCAGTATTTT.

This chain uses TRBV6-1 with TRBJ2-3, with 8 bases fitting TRBD2. CDR1 MNHNS and CDR2 SASEGT come from the germline V gene. CDR3 length: 17 amino acids. With V trimmed by 6 bases and J by 2 bases, 13 bases remained unmatched. CDR3 nucleotide sequence: TGTGCCAGCAGGGAGGGGAGCGGGAGAGCACCCACAGATACGCAGTATTTT. The encoded protein is CASREGSGRAPTDTQYF.

This clonotype was picked up a small number of times. The chain is built from TRBV6-2 or TRBV6-3 and TRBJ1-1; no reliable D call. CDR3 length equals 17 residues. V dropped 4 bases and J dropped 0 bases, with 18 bases sitting between them. Germline V gives CDR1 MNHEY, CDR2 SVGEGT. The CDR3 region has the DNA TGTGCCAGCAGTTCCGATCGGAGGCAGTTCATGAACACTGAAGCTTTCTTT. Amino acids: CASSSDRRQFMNTEAFF.

The table lists this clonotype with many counts. The rearrangement links TRBV28 to TRBJ1-4, with 7 bases aligning to TRBD1. Germline CDR1 reads MDHEN; CDR2 reads SYDVKM. The CDR3 totals 14 residues. Losses at the gene ends were 3 bases for V and 8 bases for J; bases not matched to a gene: 6. CDR3 residues: CASSLEGAQEKLFF. The CDR3 coding sequence is TGTGCCAGCAGTTTGGAGGGGGCACAGGAAAAACTGTTTTTT.

This clonotype was detected ten times or more. V gene TRBV6-5 combines with J gene TRBJ1-4, with TRBD1 matching 8 bases. The J segment lost 3 bases and the V segment lost 6 bases, leaving 6 bases of the junction unmatched. Germline assignment: CDR1 MNHEY and CDR2 SVGAGI. The CDR3 is made up of 15 amino acids. The CDR3 reads CASRRQGTANEKLFF. CDR3 in DNA: TGTGCCAGCAGAAGACAGGGGACGGCTAATGAAAAACTGTTTTTT.

J is TRBJ2-2 and V is TRBV7-7; TRBD2 agrees at 10 bases. The V and J ends lost 4 bases and 0 bases, in that order; junction bases with no gene match: 5. Germline-derived CDR1 and CDR2 are SSHAT and FNYEAQ (reference sequence). The length of the CDR3 is 17 residues. The DNA of the CDR3 is TGTGCCAGCAGCTCGCTAGCGGGGGACACGAACACCGGGGAGCTGTTTTTT. It translates to CASSSLAGDTNTGELFF.